The rows below give T cell receptor beta chains drawn from one sample of a study of blood T cell repertoires in COVID-19. Sequencing used immunoSEQ multiplex PCR; TCRdb keeps in-frame clones, though not all of them. The sample has around 81,000 clones, approximately 86% seen once. Sequencing used peripheral blood. The receptors derive from a woman aged 55-69 years with acute or convalescent COVID-19. CDR3s include the opening cysteine and the closing phenylalanine or tryptophan. D genes are given only for firm matches. Expanded clones get a size class; other rows say once, few or many, or leave the size out.

V,D,J,size,CDR3,DNA
TRBV9,.,TRBJ2-2,.,CASSVAAATGELFF,TGTGCCAGCAGCGTAGCGGCGGCCACCGGGGAGCTGTTTTTT
TRBV4-1,TRBD2,TRBJ2-5,.,CASSQGEGYQETQYF,TGCGCCAGCAGCCAAGGGGAGGGATACCAAGAGACCCAGTACTTC
TRBV6-2/TRBV6-3,TRBD1,TRBJ2-7,.,CASSTGVGEQYF,TGTGCCAGCAGTACAGGGGTAGGAGAGCAGTACTTC
TRBV29-1,TRBD1,TRBJ1-3,.,CSVADRGNGNTIYF,TGCAGCGTTGCCGACAGGGGAAATGGAAACACCATATATTTT
TRBV9,.,TRBJ2-1,.,CASSVAGGLIGNEQFF,TGTGCCAGCAGCGTAGCGGGGGGCCTGATCGGAAATGAGCAGTTCTTC
TRBV7-2,.,TRBJ2-5,.,CASSFGGKETQYF,TGTGCCAGCAGCTTCGGAGGTAAAGAGACCCAGTACTTC
TRBV2,.,TRBJ1-5,.,CASSVQGGPQHF,TGTGCCAGCAGCGTACAGGGCGGGCCCCAGCATTTT
TRBV6-5,.,TRBJ1-5,.,CASSYDRDQPQHF,TGTGCCAGCAGTTACGATCGGGATCAGCCCCAGCATTTT
TRBV5-4,TRBD2,TRBJ2-1,.,CASSRELGRANEQFF,TGTGCCAGCAGCCGAGAGTTAGGGAGGGCCAATGAGCAGTTCTTC
TRBV5-1,TRBD1,TRBJ2-7,.,CASSLGTASSYEQYF,TGCGCCAGCAGCCTCGGGACAGCCAGCTCCTACGAGCAGTACTTC
TRBV29-1,.,TRBJ2-1,.,CSVAWGRYNEQFF,TGCAGCGTTGCTTGGGGCCGCTACAATGAGCAGTTCTTC
TRBV5-4,TRBD2,TRBJ2-5,.,CASSLVSKLASGNLETQYF,TGTGCCAGCAGCTTGGTCAGTAAGTTGGCTAGCGGGAATCTAGAGACCCAGTACTTC
TRBV7-6,.,TRBJ2-1,.,CASSLTQRISYNEQFF,TGTGCCAGCAGCTTAACTCAGCGGATCTCCTACAATGAGCAGTTCTTC
TRBV18,TRBD2,TRBJ2-7,.,CASSPRLAGAGEQYF,TGTGCCAGCTCACCACGACTAGCGGGGGCGGGTGAGCAGTACTTC
TRBV6-5,.,TRBJ1-1,.,CASRWTHIEAFF,TGTGCCAGCAGGTGGACACATATTGAAGCTTTCTTT
TRBV12-3/TRBV12-4,.,TRBJ2-7,few,CASSVQGGGEQYF,TGTGCCAGCAGTGTCCAGGGGGGCGGCGAGCAGTACTTC
TRBV7-3,.,TRBJ2-2,.,CASSSVGPGELFF,TGTGCCAGCAGCTCGGTGGGGCCCGGGGAGCTGTTTTTT
TRBV12-3/TRBV12-4,.,TRBJ1-4,few,CASREAVVKKLFF,TGTGCCAGCCGAGAGGCAGTCGTCAAAAAACTGTTTTTT
TRBV2,.,TRBJ2-3,.,CASRRDFTDTQYF,TGTGCCAGCAGAAGGGACTTCACAGATACGCAGTATTTT
TRBV18,.,TRBJ2-2,.,CASSPLSGDGTGELFF,TGTGCCAGCTCACCCCTATCGGGAGATGGCACCGGGGAGCTGTTTTTT
TRBV11-2,.,TRBJ1-2,.,CASSLRFTGGFGYTF,TGTGCCAGCAGCTTAAGGTTTACCGGGGGATTTGGCTACACCTTC
TRBV4-1,.,TRBJ2-7,.,CASTSLEGGEQYF,TGCGCCAGCACCTCTTTGGAAGGGGGCGAGCAGTACTTC
TRBV7-9,.,TRBJ2-2,once,CASSLTAGELFF,TGTGCCAGCAGCTTGACAGCCGGGGAGCTGTTTTTT
TRBV9,.,TRBJ1-2,few,CASSVAGDYGYTF,TGTGCCAGCAGCGTAGCAGGGGACTATGGCTACACCTTC
TRBV6-6,TRBD2,TRBJ2-3,.,CASSYVGLAGDTQYF,TGTGCCAGCAGTTACGTAGGACTAGCGGGAGATACGCAGTATTTT
TRBV5-1,.,TRBJ2-3,.,CASSLGSPSTDTQYF,TGCGCCAGCAGCTTGGGAAGCCCTAGCACAGATACGCAGTATTTT
TRBV6-6,.,TRBJ2-1,.,CASSPGSHNEQFF,TGTGCCAGCAGCCCAGGGTCTCACAATGAGCAGTTCTTC
TRBV9,.,TRBJ2-2,.,CASSVAPWTYSGELFF,TGTGCCAGCAGCGTAGCCCCTTGGACTTACTCCGGGGAGCTGTTTTTT
TRBV6-2/TRBV6-3,.,TRBJ1-2,.,CASSYSSGQMGYTF,TGTGCCAGCAGTTACTCGTCCGGACAGATGGGCTACACCTTC
TRBV7-2,.,TRBJ1-6,.,CASSLAIRSPLHF,TGTGCCAGCAGCTTAGCAATCCGTTCACCCCTCCACTTT
TRBV11-3,TRBD1,TRBJ2-2,.,CASRADRGNTGELFF,TGTGCCAGCAGAGCCGACAGGGGAAACACCGGGGAGCTGTTTTTT
TRBV6-2/TRBV6-3,.,TRBJ1-5,once,CASSPREPGLGNQPQHF,TGTGCCAGCAGCCCACGGGAGCCCGGGTTAGGGAATCAGCCCCAGCATTTT
TRBV4-2,TRBD2,TRBJ2-2,.,CASSRRLAENTGELFF,TGTGCCAGCAGCCGACGACTAGCGGAGAACACCGGGGAGCTGTTTTTT
TRBV30,TRBD1,TRBJ1-2,.,CAWSVTTGDGYTF,TGTGCCTGGAGTGTTACTACAGGGGATGGCTACACCTTC
TRBV4-3,TRBD2,TRBJ2-1,.,CASSPKNSGSMTYNEQFF,TGCGCCAGCAGCCCCAAAAATAGCGGGAGTATGACCTACAATGAGCAGTTCTTC
TRBV9,TRBD2,TRBJ2-7,.,CASSVDPAGGFNEQYF,TGTGCCAGCAGCGTAGATCCGGCGGGAGGATTCAACGAGCAGTACTTC
TRBV10-3,TRBD1,TRBJ1-1,few,CAIRGQGSAMNTEAFF,TGTGCCATCAGAGGACAGGGATCCGCCATGAACACTGAAGCTTTCTTT
TRBV18,TRBD1,TRBJ2-7,.,CASSPGQGTYEQYF,TGTGCCAGCTCACCGGGACAGGGGACCTACGAGCAGTACTTC
TRBV5-4,TRBD2,TRBJ2-5,once,CASSRGTSGAGETQYF,TGTGCCAGCAGCCGAGGGACTAGCGGGGCGGGGGAGACCCAGTACTTC